This T cell receptor (beta chain) was recovered during a study of cytomegalovirus exposure and HLA in healthy donors. A word on this clone: The antigen remains undetermined.

Findings of the study overall: Reported findings show TCR beta sequences accurately forecast HLA-A and HLA-B alleles in most subjects.

CDR1 is MDHEN and CDR2 is SYDVKM in the germline V gene. CDR3 length: 15 amino acids. Between the trimmed V and J ends, which lost 3 bases and 2 bases, there was a span of 14 bases. In the PCR, 60 Vbeta and 13 Jbeta primers were used. Sequenced by immunoSEQ multiplex PCR; TCRdb stores in-frame clones only, minus some. The sample has roughly 58,000 clones; around 80% are singletons. Sequenced: PBMCs. This sequence originates from a woman between 40 and 55 years old in good health and CMV-seronegative. The gene calls are TRBV28 and TRBJ2-7; D might be TRBD2 (5 bases). The CDR3 spells CASSLSAATPYEQYF. In nucleotides, the CDR3 is TGTGCCAGCAGTTTGTCAGCGGCCACTCCCTACGAGCAGTACTTC.